One sample yielded the 13 T cell receptor beta chains listed below, sequenced in a study of regulatory T cells in long-lasting Graves disease. Arm-PCR of CDR3 regions and iRepertoire HTBI primers were used to build TCR beta libraries. TCRdb reprocessed the multiplex PCR reads via MiXCR and lists one record per CDR3 protein. The data hold a few hundred thousand distinct CDR3 sequences, with approximately 18% observed a single time. This sample's time point: newly diagnosed GD, antithyroid drugs for less than 3 months. The TCR library was made from RNA that had been extracted from PBMCs in TRIzol. This sample also belongs to another study, concerning T cells in Graves' hyperthyroidism and ophthalmopathy.

The specimen was peripheral blood mononuclear cells (PBMCs), collected at new diagnosis, from a patient treated with antithyroid drugs. These TCRs come from a woman in her twenties or thirties with Graves disease.

This clonotype was observed many times. The chain links TRBV11-3 to TRBJ2-7; weak D call: TRBD1 (5 bases). CDR3 length: 15 residues. Germline-derived CDR1 and CDR2 are SGHNT and YENEEA. The V end lost 4 bases, the J end lost 0 bases, and 13 bases lay between the germline ends. CDR3 protein: CASSSDGQISYEQYF. CDR3 in DNA: TGTGCCAGCAGCTCAGACGGACAAATCTCCTACGAGCAGTACTTC.

This clonotype has at least ten counts. The CDR3 protein is CASSLGLAAKDEQFF. In DNA form, the CDR3 reads TGTGCCAGCAGCCTCGGGCTAGCTGCGAAGGATGAGCAGTTCTTC. The rearrangement joins TRBV7-9 to TRBJ2-1, with TRBD2 as a possible D gene (5 bases). Deletions cut 5 bases from V and 8 bases from J, with 19 bases between. The CDR3 consists of 15 residues. The germline gives CDR1 SEHNR, CDR2 FQNEAQ (reference sequence). The entire variable domain, with the rest obtained from reference TRBV7-9 and TRBJ2-1, is as follows: DTGVSQNPRHKITKRGQNVTFRCDPISEHNRLYWYRQTLGQGPEFLTYFQNEAQLEKSRLLSDRFSAERPKGSFSTLEIQRTEQGDSAMYLCASSLGLAAKDEQFFGPGTRLTVL.

This clonotype was seen repeatedly, ten times or more. J is TRBJ2-3 and V is TRBV27; the D gene could be TRBD1 or TRBD2 (5 bases each). Germline CDR1 reads MNHEY; CDR2 reads SMNVEV (reference sequence). This CDR3 is 17 amino acids long. Trimming left V 6 bases short and J 2 bases short, with 21 bases between. The CDR3 nucleotides are TGTGCCAGCAGATCCCCAGGGAGTCGCGTCGCCACAGATACGCAGTATTTT. Protein: CASRSPGSRVATDTQYF.

This clonotype was picked up many times. The chain is built from TRBV6-1 and TRBJ1-5; possible D gene TRBD1, 5 bases. Germline CDR1 MNHNS, CDR2 SASEGT. V lost 8 bases to trimming and J lost 4 bases, with 6 bases between them. The CDR3 runs 11 residues. Here the CDR3 DNA reads TGTGCCAGCGCAGGGAATCAGCCCCAGCATTTT. This encodes CASAGNQPQHF.

This clonotype occurred many times. The rearrangement links TRBV20-1 to TRBJ1-2; TRBD1 is a possible D gene (5 bases). The CDR3 totals 13 residues. Germline values: CDR1 DFQATT, CDR2 SNEGSKA (reference sequence). V lost 5 bases, J lost 0 bases, and 10 bases lay in between. The CDR3 region is CSAVGGANYGYTF. As DNA, the CDR3 is TGCAGTGCTGTTGGGGGGGCTAACTATGGCTACACCTTC.

Many counts were recorded for this clonotype. This chain joins TRBV29-1 and TRBJ2-2; D assignment may be TRBD1 or TRBD2 (5 bases each). The CDR3 covers 14 residues. Germline CDR1 SQVTM, CDR2 ANQGSEA. V lost 6 bases and J lost 2, with 13 bases in between. DNA of the CDR3: TGCAGCGTGGGAAGGGACGGTAACACCGGGGAGCTGTTTTTT. It encodes CSVGRDGNTGELFF.

This clonotype was recorded at least ten times. The chain has TRBV28 and TRBJ2-7; 11 bases are a match to TRBD2. This CDR3 is 12 amino acids long. Germline loops: CDR1 MDHEN, CDR2 SYDVKM. The trim removed 5 bases at V and 12 bases at J, leaving 6 bases unmatched. The CDR3: CASSPPGTSGYF. The CDR3 DNA follows: TGTGCCAGCAGTCCTCCCGGGACTAGCGGGTACTTC.

This clonotype has at least ten counts. The rearrangement joins TRBV5-1 to TRBJ2-7; D is uncertain. The CDR3 has 12 residues. Looked up from germline, CDR1 is SGHRS and CDR2 is YFSETQ. V was pared by 1 base and J by 5 bases, with 7 bases between. CDR3 amino acids: CASSLTTDEQYF. In DNA form, the CDR3 reads TGCGCCAGCAGCTTGACTACAGACGAGCAGTACTTC.

On this clonotype itself: One base away lies a much larger clone, so this may be a sequencing read error. The chain combines TRBV28 with TRBJ2-7; the D gene is possibly TRBD1 (6 bases). The germline V gene has CDR1 MDHEN and CDR2 SYDVKM. The CDR3 is 14 residues long. Deletions cut 2 bases from V and 2 bases from J, with 10 bases between. The CDR3 is CASSLRGSTYEQYF. CDR3 nucleotide sequence: TGTGCCAGCAGTTTAAGGGGGTCCACCTACGAGCAGTACTTC.

V and J are TRBV5-1 and TRBJ2-1; D remains unclear. Trimming stripped 0 bases from V and 5 bases from J, with 12 bases between. The CDR3 runs 15 residues. The germline gives CDR1 SGHRS, CDR2 YFSETQ. The CDR3 loop reads CASSLVGPTDNEQFF. CDR3 nucleotide sequence: TGCGCCAGCAGCTTGGTAGGCCCTACTGACAATGAGCAGTTCTTC.

This clonotype turned up a few times. CDR3 DNA: TGCAGTGCTAGGGGGCCAAGTAGCAATCAGCCCCAGCATTTT. It codes for CSARGPSSNQPQHF. The chain has TRBV20-1 and TRBJ1-5; weak D call: TRBD1 (5 bases). Germline CDR1 DFQATT, CDR2 SNEGSKA (reference sequence). The CDR3 is made up of 14 amino acids. Trimming cost V 3 bases and J 0 bases, with 9 bases left between them.

This clonotype has ten or more counts. The chain couples TRBV10-3 to TRBJ1-1; 10 nucleotides align to TRBD1. This CDR3 has 12 amino acids. The germline gives CDR1 ENHRY, CDR2 SYGVKD. The trim removed 8 bases at V and 11 bases at J, leaving 8 bases unmatched. The CDR3 coding sequence is TGTGCCATCGGGGGGACAGGGGTACCGGCTTTCTTT. This sequence encodes CAIGGTGVPAFF.

Ten or more counts support this clonotype. The chain combines TRBV19 with TRBJ1-2, with 9 positions matching TRBD1. Looked up from germline, CDR1 is LNHDA and CDR2 is SQIVND (reference sequence). The CDR3 spans 14 residues. V shed 8 bases and J 7 bases; nucleotides not matched to a gene: 11. The CDR3 DNA reads TGTGCCAGTCGAGACAGGGGGGTAAACGGTGGCTACACCTTC. Protein product: CASRDRGVNGGYTF.